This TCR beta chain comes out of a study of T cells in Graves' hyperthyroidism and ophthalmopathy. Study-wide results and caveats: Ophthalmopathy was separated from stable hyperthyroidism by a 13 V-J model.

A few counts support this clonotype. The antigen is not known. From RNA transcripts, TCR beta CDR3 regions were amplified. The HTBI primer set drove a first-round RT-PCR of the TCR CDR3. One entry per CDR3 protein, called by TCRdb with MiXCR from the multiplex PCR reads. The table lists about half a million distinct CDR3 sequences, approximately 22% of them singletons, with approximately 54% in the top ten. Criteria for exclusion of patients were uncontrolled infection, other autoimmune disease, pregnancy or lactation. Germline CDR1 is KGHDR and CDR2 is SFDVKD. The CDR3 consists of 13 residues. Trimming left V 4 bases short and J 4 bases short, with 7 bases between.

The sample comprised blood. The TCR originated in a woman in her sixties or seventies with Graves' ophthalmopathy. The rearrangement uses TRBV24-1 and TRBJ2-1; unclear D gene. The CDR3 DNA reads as TGTGCCACCAGTGAGACAATTTACAATGAGCAGTTCTTC. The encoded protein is CATSETIYNEQFF.